The sequence of this T cell receptor beta chain was determined in a study of regulatory T cells in long-lasting Graves disease. As for this clonotype: The antigen is not known. This could be a read error, since a much larger clone is one nucleotide away.

Investigators prepared the TCR beta libraries by applying iRepertoire HTBI primers and Arm-PCR of CDR3 regions. Original analysis: Analysis of the samples identified over 60 TRBV and 14 to 15 TRBJ segments. TCRdb independently ran MiXCR on the multiplex PCR reads; one entry per CDR3 protein. The V and J calls here are based on TCRdb, not the publication. The table shows 400,000 to 500,000 distinct CDR3 sequences, with around 17% occurring only once. Looked up from germline, CDR1 is MNHEY and CDR2 is SVGEGT. This CDR3 is 16 amino acids long. The J segment lost 0 bases and the V segment lost 8 bases, leaving 10 bases of the junction unmatched. Time point meaning: newly diagnosed GD, antithyroid drugs for less than 3 months. RNA from PBMCs was the source of the TCR library. Study outcomes and limitations: Patients with persistent Graves' had lower TCR diversity than newly diagnosed patients.

These data are also associated with another study on T cells in Graves' hyperthyroidism and ophthalmopathy. This second report adds: Most thyroid clonotypes that were expanded above 0.001 also turned up in blood. The model's output predicted ophthalmopathy at a median of roughly 6 months prior to onset.

Sequences were derived from peripheral blood mononuclear cells (PBMCs), sampled at new diagnosis, from a patient treated with antithyroid drugs. This receptor was taken from a woman aged 18-30 years with Graves disease. The genes are TRBV6-2 or TRBV6-3 and TRBJ1-5; 7 positions match TRBD1. The CDR3 spells CASGHPGGHSNQPQHF. In DNA, the CDR3 is TGTGCCAGCGGCCACCCAGGGGGGCATAGCAATCAGCCCCAGCATTTT.